Below are 19 T cell receptor beta chains sequenced from a single sample in a study of type 1 and type 2 diabetes patients. Genomic DNA was the PCR template. Multiplex PCR with 30 forward and 13 reverse primers amplified the TCR beta CDR3. MiXCR, run by TCRdb on the multiplex PCR reads, gives a single entry per CDR3 protein. The sample includes 250,000 to 300,000 distinct CDR3 sequences, more than 45% of them seen just once. Source material: peripheral blood mononuclear cells (PBMCs). The receptors come from a man aged 18 to 35 with type 2 diabetes.

About this clonotype itself: One junction end disagrees with the germline gene, perhaps due to a read error. J is TRBJ2-3 and V is TRBV6-5, with 11 bases fitting TRBD2. The CDR3 is made up of 19 amino acids. CDR1 and CDR2 from the germline V gene are MNHEY and SVGAGI. The CDR3 protein is CASSYLPGIAGGLGDTRYF. As DNA, the CDR3 is TGTGCCAGCAGTTACTTACCAGGGATAGCGGGGGGGCTTGGAGATACGCGGTATTTT.

The chain has TRBV9 and TRBJ2-1, with 7 bases fitting TRBD2. CDR1 is SGDLS, CDR2 YYNGEE, per germline. V was pared by 0 bases and J by 4 bases, with 4 bases of the junction left unmatched. This CDR3 spans 15 amino acids. The CDR3 nucleotides are TGTGCCAGCAGCGTAGCTCCTAGCGGTTACAATGAGCAGTTCTTC. Amino acid sequence: CASSVAPSGYNEQFF. The full variable domain, rest sourced from reference TRBV9 and TRBJ2-1, is DSGVTQTPKHLITATGQRVTLRCSPRSGDLSVYWYQQSLDQGLQFLIQYYNGEERAKGNILERFSAQQFPDLHSELNLSSLELGDSALYFCASSVAPSGYNEQFFGPGTRLTVL.

This chain links TRBV7-9 with TRBJ2-3; possibly TRBD1 or TRBD2 for D (5 bases each). In germline, CDR1 is SEHNR, CDR2 FQNEAQ (reference sequence). The CDR3 contains 14 residues. Trimming took off 2 bases at V and 2 bases at J, with 8 bases between the two ends. This CDR3 reads CASSLTGTTDTQYF. In nucleotides, the CDR3 is TGTGCCAGCAGCTTAACGGGGACCACAGATACGCAGTATTTT. The full variable domain, completed using reference TRBV7-9 and TRBJ2-3, is DTGVSQNPRHKITKRGQNVTFRCDPISEHNRLYWYRQTLGQGPEFLTYFQNEAQLEKSRLLSDRFSAERPKGSFSTLEIQRTEQGDSAMYLCASSLTGTTDTQYFGPGTRLTVL.

This clonotype occurred a few times. The V gene is TRBV30, the J gene TRBJ1-5; D may be TRBD1 (5 bases). Germline V gene lookup returns CDR1 GTSNPN and CDR2 SVGIG (reference sequence). The CDR3 spans 13 residues. The V end lost 8 bases, the J end lost 1 base, and 12 bases lay between the germline ends. CDR3 sequence (DNA): TGTGCCGCTGACCGGGACAGCAATCAGCCCCAGCATTTT. Protein: CAADRDSNQPQHF.

This clonotype showed up many times. The chain carries TRBV15 and TRBJ1-5; D gene unclear. CDR3 length: 12 amino acids. Trimming shortened V by 0 bases and J by 4 bases, and 1 base separated the two germline ends. Germline lookup yields CDR1 LNHNV and CDR2 YYDKDF (reference sequence). In nucleotides, the CDR3 is TGTGCCACCAGCAGAGAGAATCAGCCCCAGCATTTT. It is translated as CATSRENQPQHF.

This clonotype was counted a single time. The genes are TRBV27 and TRBJ2-1, with 16 bases identical to TRBD2. The length of the CDR3 is 17 residues. Germline assignment: CDR1 MNHEY and CDR2 SMNVEV (reference sequence). J lost 5 bases, V lost 5 bases, and 6 bases had no gene match. This CDR3 is CASSKGTSGGADNEQFF. The CDR3 DNA is TGTGCCAGCAGTAAGGGGACTAGCGGGGGGGCGGACAATGAGCAGTTCTTC.

Turning to this clonotype: A much bigger clone sits one base away, suggesting this may be a read error. The chain employs TRBV15 and TRBJ1-1; D uncertain. CDR3 size: 14 residues. The V gene's germline CDR1 is LNHNV and CDR2 YYDKDF (reference sequence). As DNA, the CDR3 is TGTGTCACCAGCAGAGATCACGCAGGCACTGAAGCTTTCTTT. Residues: CVTSRDHAGTEAFF.

This clonotype was recorded at least ten times. This chain uses TRBV15 with TRBJ2-2; D is unresolved. V lost 8 bases to trimming and J lost 7 bases, with 11 bases between them. Germline values: CDR1 LNHNV, CDR2 YYDKDF (reference sequence). The CDR3 runs 12 residues. As DNA, the CDR3 is TGTGCCACCCGGAAGGCTGGCGGGGAGCTGTTTTTT. It translates to CATRKAGGELFF.

This clonotype was recorded a few times. This sequence joins TRBV19 and TRBJ2-5, with a tentative D call TRBD2 (6 bases). With 3 bases removed from V and 0 bases from J, the gap between germline ends came to 20 bases. The CDR3 covers 18 residues. The V gene's germline CDR1 is LNHDA and CDR2 SQIVND (reference sequence). CDR3 loop: CASSMSLSLGTYQETQYF. As DNA, the CDR3 is TGTGCCAGTAGTATGAGTTTGAGTCTGGGGACTTACCAAGAGACCCAGTACTTC.

This clonotype occurred a few times. This rearrangement joins TRBV30 to TRBJ1-2; unclear D gene. The CDR3 runs 14 residues. Per germline, CDR1 GTSNPN and CDR2 SVGIG (reference sequence). Trimming pared 1 base from V and 1 base from J, leaving 10 bases between. CDR3 sequence reads: CAWSEIPGNYGYTF. The CDR3 coding sequence is TGTGCCTGGAGTGAAATCCCGGGTAACTATGGCTACACCTTC.

About this clonotype itself: Possible read error: a much larger clone is one base away. V usage is TRBV30 and J usage is TRBJ2-7, with TRBD1 identical over 8 bases. Germline-derived CDR1 and CDR2 are GTSNPN and SVGIG (reference sequence). V lost 2 bases and J lost 2; bases outside the gene matches: 5. The CDR3 covers 14 residues. This CDR3 reads CAWSFGTGTYEQYF. The CDR3 coding sequence is TGTGCCTGGAGTTTCGGGACAGGCACCTACGAGCAGTACTTC. Together with reference TRBV30 and TRBJ2-7, the CDR3 gives the full variable domain: SQTIHQWPATLVQPVGSPLSLECTVEGTSNPNLYWYRQAAGRGLQLLFYSVGIGQISSEVPQNLSASRPQDRQFILSSKKLLLSDSGFYLCAWSFGTGTYEQYFGPGTRLTVT.

This clonotype was seen only a few times. V usage is TRBV10-1 and J usage is TRBJ2-1; D might be TRBD1 or TRBD2, each matching 5 bases. V lost 4 bases and J lost 7, with 14 bases in between. CDR1 and CDR2 from the germline V gene are WNHNN and SYGVQD (reference sequence). CDR3 length equals 14 residues. The CDR3 region is CASSAGTLSNEQFF. CDR3 nucleotides: TGCGCCAGCAGTGCGGGGACCTTATCGAATGAGCAGTTCTTC.

The V and J genes are TRBV24-1 and TRBJ1-5; the D is unclear. The length of the CDR3 is 15 residues. V gave up 4 bases and J gave up 6 bases, with 15 bases separating them. Germline CDR1 and CDR2: KGHDR and SFDVKD. CDR3 coding DNA: TGTGCCACCAGTGACCCCCAGAATCCTACTCAGCCCCAGCATTTT. Its protein product is CATSDPQNPTQPQHF.

This clonotype was detected only a few times. The chain couples TRBV7-3 to TRBJ2-3; 13 bases are a match to TRBD2. Per germline, CDR1 SGHTA and CDR2 FQGTGA. J was trimmed by 3 bases and V by 3 bases; bases with no gene match: 6. The CDR3 consists of 17 residues. The CDR3 region is CASSFGTSGVGTDTQYF. The CDR3 bases are TGTGCCAGCAGCTTCGGGACTAGCGGGGTAGGAACAGATACGCAGTATTTT.

The V call is TRBV20-1, the J call TRBJ2-5; no clear D gene. V was pared by 4 bases and J by 4 bases, with 10 bases between. Germline lookup yields CDR1 DFQATT and CDR2 SNEGSKA (reference sequence). This CDR3 has 12 amino acids. For the CDR3, the DNA is TGCAGTGCTAATAGTTTAGCAGAGACCCAGTACTTC. Translation: CSANSLAETQYF.

The chain couples TRBV30 to TRBJ2-7; D gene unclear. CDR1 and CDR2 (germline): GTSNPN, SVGIG (reference sequence). Trimming pared 5 bases from V and 0 bases from J, leaving 5 bases between. This CDR3 region has 11 residues. CDR3 sequence (DNA): TGTGCCTGGGCGGACTCCTACGAGCAGTACTTC. Its protein product is CAWADSYEQYF.

V usage is TRBV7-2 and J usage is TRBJ2-7; TRBD1 agrees at 7 bases. V trimming: 7 bases; J trimming: 0 bases; junction bases outside the gene matches: 6. In germline, CDR1 is SGHTA, CDR2 FQGNSA. The CDR3 is made up of 14 amino acids. The CDR3 protein is CASTPGQASYEQYF. DNA for the CDR3: TGTGCCAGCACCCCCGGACAGGCCTCCTACGAGCAGTACTTC.

The chain uses TRBV5-1 and TRBJ1-2; no definite D call. V shed 2 bases and J shed 6 bases, with 11 bases lying between them. Germline values: CDR1 SGHRS, CDR2 YFSETQ. The CDR3 contains 13 residues. DNA of the CDR3: TGCGCCAGCAGCTTCCAGACCCTTGATGGCTACACCTTC. Translation gives CASSFQTLDGYTF.

At least ten counts were recorded for this clonotype. The gene calls are TRBV2 and TRBJ1-2; D gene uncertain. Per the germline V gene, CDR1 is SNHLY and CDR2 is FYNNEI. Deletions cut 4 bases from V and 1 base from J, with 10 bases between. The CDR3 is 14 residues long. The chain's CDR3 is CASSAFGVNYGYTF. The CDR3 nucleotides read TGTGCCAGCAGTGCTTTCGGAGTTAACTATGGCTACACCTTC.